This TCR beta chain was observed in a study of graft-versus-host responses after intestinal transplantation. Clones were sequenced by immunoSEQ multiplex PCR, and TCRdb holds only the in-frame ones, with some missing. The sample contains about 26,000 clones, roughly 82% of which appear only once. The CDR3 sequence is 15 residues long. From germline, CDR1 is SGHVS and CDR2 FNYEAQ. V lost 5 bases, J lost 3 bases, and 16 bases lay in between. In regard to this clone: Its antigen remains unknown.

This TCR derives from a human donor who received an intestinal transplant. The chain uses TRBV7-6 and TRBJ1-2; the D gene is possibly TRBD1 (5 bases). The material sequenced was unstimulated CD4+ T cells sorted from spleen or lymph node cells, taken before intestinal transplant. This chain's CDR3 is CASSPMGEGYYGYTF. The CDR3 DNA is TGTGCCAGCAGCCCGATGGGGGAGGGATACTATGGCTACACCTTC.